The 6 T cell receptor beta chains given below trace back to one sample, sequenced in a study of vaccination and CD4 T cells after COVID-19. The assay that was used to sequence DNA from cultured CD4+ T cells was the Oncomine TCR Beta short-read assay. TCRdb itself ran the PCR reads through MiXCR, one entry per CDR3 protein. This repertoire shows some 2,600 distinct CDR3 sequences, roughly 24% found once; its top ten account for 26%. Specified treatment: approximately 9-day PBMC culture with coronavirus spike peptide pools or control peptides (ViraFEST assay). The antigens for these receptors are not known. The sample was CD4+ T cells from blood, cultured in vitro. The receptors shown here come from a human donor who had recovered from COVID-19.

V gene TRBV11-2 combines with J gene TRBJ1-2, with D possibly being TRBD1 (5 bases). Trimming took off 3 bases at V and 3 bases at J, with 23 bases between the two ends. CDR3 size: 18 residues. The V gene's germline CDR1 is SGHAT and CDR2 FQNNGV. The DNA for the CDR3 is TGTGCCAGCAGCTTGCCTATTTTTAAAGGGGCGCGGGACTATGGCTACACCTTC. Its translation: CASSLPIFKGARDYGYTF.

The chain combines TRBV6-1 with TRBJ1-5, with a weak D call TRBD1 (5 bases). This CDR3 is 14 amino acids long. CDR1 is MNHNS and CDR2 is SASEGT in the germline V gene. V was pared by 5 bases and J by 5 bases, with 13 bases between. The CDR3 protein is CASSPSGGYQPQHF. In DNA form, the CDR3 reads TGTGCCAGCAGTCCCTCGGGGGGTTATCAGCCCCAGCATTTT.

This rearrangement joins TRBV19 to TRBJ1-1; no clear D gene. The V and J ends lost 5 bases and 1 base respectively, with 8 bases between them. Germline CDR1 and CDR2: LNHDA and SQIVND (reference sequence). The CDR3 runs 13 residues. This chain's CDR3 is CASSVRGNTEAFF. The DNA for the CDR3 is TGTGCCAGTAGTGTGCGAGGGAACACTGAAGCTTTCTTT.

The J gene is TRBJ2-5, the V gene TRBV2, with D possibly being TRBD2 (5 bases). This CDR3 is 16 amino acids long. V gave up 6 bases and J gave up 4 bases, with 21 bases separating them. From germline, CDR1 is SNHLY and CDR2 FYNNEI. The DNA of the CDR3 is TGTGCCAGCAGCACCGAGGGCTCCTTCTCGAGAGAGACCCAGTACTTC. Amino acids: CASSTEGSFSRETQYF.

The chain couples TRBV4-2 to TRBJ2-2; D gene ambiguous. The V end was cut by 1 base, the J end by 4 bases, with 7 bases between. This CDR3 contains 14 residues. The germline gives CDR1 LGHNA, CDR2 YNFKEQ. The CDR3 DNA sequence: TGTGCCAGCAGCCAAGTTTCAGGCACCGGGGAGCTGTTTTTT. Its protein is CASSQVSGTGELFF.

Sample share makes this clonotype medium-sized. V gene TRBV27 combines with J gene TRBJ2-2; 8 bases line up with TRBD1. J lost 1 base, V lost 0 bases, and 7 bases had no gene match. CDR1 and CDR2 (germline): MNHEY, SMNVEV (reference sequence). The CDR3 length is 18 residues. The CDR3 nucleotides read TGTGCCAGCAGTTTATCACCAGGGGGCGCCTTGAACACCGGGGAGCTGTTTTTT. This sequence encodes CASSLSPGGALNTGELFF.